The clone carrying this T cell receptor (beta chain) was detected only a few times. Each CDR3 protein gets one entry after TCRdb re-called the RACE reads with MiXCR. The sample holds some 49,000 distinct CDR3 sequences, about 9.6% seen once. This specimen belongs to a study of human T cells and chemical hapten exposure. The trim removed 4 bases at V and 2 bases at J, leaving 12 bases unmatched. The CDR3 spans 18 residues. Germline V CDR1 and CDR2: LNHNV, YYDKDF (reference sequence). Time point denoted: pre-sensitization, week 0. Treatment in this sample: therapeutic diphenylcyclopropenone sensitization with weekly scalp DPC. Total RNA was isolated from whole blood that had not been fractionated.

The source of this sequence is a young woman with alopecia areata. Some clones in this sample may be carry-over from other donors' samples. This chain joins TRBV15 and TRBJ2-3, with TRBD2 matching 10 bases. The sequences come from whole blood, collected in connection with sensitization to the hapten diphenylcyclopropenone (DPC). The CDR3, as DNA: TGTGCCACCAGCAAGGCCCAGCGGGGGGGCCCCTCCACAGATACGCAGTATTTT. Its translation is CATSKAQRGGPSTDTQYF.